The 25 T cell receptor beta chains presented below share a single source sample, sequenced in a study of blood T cell repertoires in COVID-19. The assay was immunoSEQ multiplex PCR, and TCRdb's table has in-frame clones only and misses some. The table has roughly 150,000 clones, roughly 84% seen once; the top ten hold more than 7.5%. Sequencing was performed on peripheral blood. The receptors stem from a woman between 45 and 65 years old with acute or convalescent COVID-19.

The V and J genes are TRBV18 and TRBJ1-3, with D tentatively TRBD1 (5 bases). Germline CDR1 is KGHSH and CDR2 is LQKENI. The CDR3 extends over 17 amino acids. Trimming left V 2 bases short and J 0 bases short, with 14 bases between. CDR3 in DNA: TGTGCCAGCTCACCAAGGGCCGGGACTTCCTCTGGAAACACCATATATTTT. Protein product: CASSPRAGTSSGNTIYF.

The CDR3 sequence is CASSSGQGRVYTF. CDR3 nucleotide sequence: TGTGCCAGCAGTTCGGGACAGGGGAGAGTCTACACCTTC. The J gene is TRBJ1-2, the V gene TRBV28, with 10 bases matching TRBD1. After removal of 4 bases from V and 10 bases from J, the junction contained 6 bases not matched to a gene. The CDR3 runs to 13 residues. The germline V gene has CDR1 MDHEN and CDR2 SYDVKM.

J is TRBJ1-4 and V is TRBV3-1 (or the pseudogene TRBV3-2); weak D call: TRBD1 (5 bases). The V gene lost 1 base and the J gene lost 8 bases, with 17 bases spanning the gap. This CDR3 region has 16 residues. CDR1 is LGHDT and CDR2 is YNNKEL in the germline V gene (reference sequence). In nucleotides, the CDR3 is TGTGCCAGCAGCCAAGCCTGGTCTGGGGGAGGAGAAAAACTGTTTTTT. This codes for CASSQAWSGGGEKLFF.

V and J are TRBV6-2 or TRBV6-3 and TRBJ2-1; 12 bases align to TRBD2. Germline CDR1 and CDR2: MNHEY and SVGEGT. CDR3 length: 18 residues. V was clipped by 2 bases and J by 4 bases; unmatched bases: 9. The CDR3 here is CASSYTIGLAGNYNEQFF. The CDR3 nucleotides read TGTGCCAGCAGTTACACAATCGGACTAGCGGGAAATTACAATGAGCAGTTCTTC.

This chain's CDR3 is CASSPGQVVYEQYF. The DNA for the CDR3 is TGTGCCAGCAGCCCGGGACAGGTCGTCTACGAGCAGTACTTC. The rearrangement uses TRBV28 and TRBJ2-7, with 8 bases lining up with TRBD1. Per the germline V gene, CDR1 is MDHEN and CDR2 is SYDVKM. Losses at the gene ends were 6 bases for V and 3 bases for J; bases not matched to a gene: 7. This CDR3 comprises 14 residues.

V usage is TRBV6-2 or TRBV6-3 and J usage is TRBJ2-1, with D maybe TRBD2 (6 bases). V lost 2 bases, J lost 2 bases, and 10 bases lay in between. The CDR3 runs 15 residues. Per the germline V gene, CDR1 is MNHEY and CDR2 is SVGEGT. The CDR3 sequence: CASSYGLATYNEQFF. The CDR3 region has the DNA TGTGCCAGCAGTTACGGGCTAGCGACCTACAATGAGCAGTTCTTC.

The V gene is TRBV23-1, the J gene TRBJ2-7; 7 nucleotides agree with TRBD1. TRBV23-1 is an ORF for which the function is uncertain. Trimming cost V 2 bases and J 4 bases; bases outside gene matches: 11. This CDR3 contains 16 residues. The CDR3 loop reads CASSQPNRGEVYEQYF. For the CDR3, the DNA is TGCGCCAGCAGTCAACCTAACAGGGGCGAGGTGTACGAGCAGTACTTC.

The chain is built from TRBV19 and TRBJ2-3; 7 nucleotides line up with TRBD2. V shed 6 bases, J shed 2 bases, and the junction held 17 bases outside the gene matches. Germline CDR1 is LNHDA and CDR2 is SQIVND (reference sequence). The CDR3 runs 18 residues. The chain's CDR3 is CASRRGDASGKNTDTQYF. For the CDR3, the DNA is TGTGCCAGTAGGAGGGGAGATGCTAGCGGTAAAAACACAGATACGCAGTATTTT.

V is TRBV6-5 and J is TRBJ2-7, with 12 bases aligning to TRBD1. The germline V gene has CDR1 MNHEY and CDR2 SVGAGI. V was pared by 10 bases and J by 4 bases, with 8 bases of the junction left unmatched. The CDR3 extends over 14 amino acids. Here the CDR3 reads CATTTGQGAYEQYF. CDR3 nucleotide sequence: TGTGCCACCACAACGGGACAGGGGGCGTACGAGCAGTACTTC.

V and J are TRBV5-6 and TRBJ1-2; 8 nucleotides line up with TRBD1. V was clipped by 2 bases and J by 2 bases; unmatched bases: 5. The CDR3 contains 15 residues. Germline V CDR1 and CDR2: SGHDT, YYEEEE. CDR3 protein: CASSLRTGLNYGYTF. The CDR3 region has the DNA TGTGCCAGCAGCTTAAGGACAGGGTTAAACTATGGCTACACCTTC.

The chain employs TRBV11-2 and TRBJ2-7; D is unclear. The germline V and J ends were trimmed by 5 bases and 0 bases, with 14 bases remaining between them. The V gene's germline CDR1 is SGHAT and CDR2 FQNNGV. The CDR3 loop spans 15 amino acids. In DNA form, the CDR3 reads TGTGCCAGCAGCCCTGCCGACTGGAGCTCCTACGAGCAGTACTTC. As protein: CASSPADWSSYEQYF.

This chain's CDR3 is CATKQGRGYETQYF. Written as DNA, the CDR3 is TGTGCCACCAAGCAGGGCAGGGGGTATGAGACCCAGTACTTC. The rearrangement uses TRBV19 and TRBJ2-5; 7 bases line up with TRBD1. The germline V gene has CDR1 LNHDA and CDR2 SQIVND (reference sequence). CDR3 length: 14 amino acids. V trimming: 10 bases; J trimming: 5 bases; junction bases outside the gene matches: 13.

The rearrangement links TRBV4-2 to TRBJ2-7; 10 positions match TRBD2. CDR3 length: 16 residues. CDR1 and CDR2 from the germline V gene are LGHNA and YNFKEQ. Trimming at V came to 1 base and at J to 3 bases, leaving 6 bases not matched to a gene. The CDR3 nucleotides are TGTGCCAGCAGCCAAGTCCCCGGGACTAGCGACTACGAGCAGTACTTC. Protein: CASSQVPGTSDYEQYF.

The chain couples TRBV5-6 to TRBJ2-7, with a possible D match to TRBD2 (5 bases). Trimming left V 2 bases short and J 2 bases short, with 8 bases between. This CDR3 spans 13 amino acids. CDR1 and CDR2 from the germline V gene are SGHDT and YYEEEE. The CDR3 DNA reads as TGTGCCAGCAGCTTCGGGCGGGCCTACGAGCAGTACTTC. Translating it yields CASSFGRAYEQYF. The complete variable domain, with remaining parts taken from reference TRBV5-6 and TRBJ2-7, reads DAGVTQSPTHLIKTRGQQVTLRCSPKSGHDTVSWYQQALGQGPQFIFQYYEEEERQRGNFPDRFSGHQFPNYSSELNVNALLLGDSALYLCASSFGRAYEQYFGPGTRLTVT.

The chain uses TRBV30 and TRBJ1-5; perhaps TRBD1 as D (6 bases). The CDR3 is 14 residues long. V lost 1 base and J 3 bases, leaving 10 bases between the germline ends. CDR1 and CDR2 from the germline V gene are GTSNPN and SVGIG (reference sequence). DNA of the CDR3: TGTGCCTGGAGTGGGACAGAGAACAATCAGCCCCAGCATTTT. Its translation is CAWSGTENNQPQHF.

The chain has TRBV7-9 and TRBJ1-6, with no clear D. Germline values: CDR1 SEHNR, CDR2 FQNEAQ (reference sequence). V dropped 6 bases and J dropped 0 bases, with 6 bases sitting between them. This CDR3 region has 14 residues. The CDR3 coding sequence is TGTGCCAGCAGACGGAGCTCCTATAATTCACCCCTCCACTTT. Encoded protein: CASRRSSYNSPLHF.

Concerning this clone itself: A read error may produce the germline difference seen at one junction end. The chain uses TRBV3-1 (or the pseudogene TRBV3-2) and TRBJ2-2, with D perhaps matching TRBD2 (6 bases). Germline V lookup: CDR1 LGHDT, CDR2 YNNKEL (reference sequence). The CDR3 consists of 12 residues. The CDR3 loop reads CASSRTTAELFF. The CDR3 nucleotides are TGTGCCAGCAGTCGGACTACCGCGGAGCTGTTTTTT.

The chain combines TRBV30 with TRBJ1-5; weak D call: TRBD1 (5 bases). Deletions cut 8 bases from V and 3 bases from J, with 14 bases between. CDR3 size: 13 residues. In germline, CDR1 is GTSNPN, CDR2 SVGIG (reference sequence). The CDR3, as DNA: TGTGCCACTTCCTGGGGGGTCAATCAGCCCCAGCATTTT. Protein: CATSWGVNQPQHF.

This clone was seen a single time. The V and J genes are TRBV10-2 and TRBJ1-1, with D unresolved. CDR1 and CDR2 (germline): WSHSY, SAAADI. This CDR3 has 14 amino acids. Trimming pared 5 bases from V and 0 bases from J, leaving 10 bases between. Written as DNA, the CDR3 is TGCGCCAGCAGTAGATCCCTACTGAACACTGAAGCTTTCTTT. As protein: CASSRSLLNTEAFF.

V gene TRBV4-3 combines with J gene TRBJ2-1, with D possibly TRBD2 on 6 matching bases. Trimming stripped 0 bases from V and 4 bases from J, with 10 bases between. Germline CDR1 LGHNA, CDR2 YSLEER. The length of the CDR3 is 15 residues. CDR3 protein: CASSQDSEGYNEQFF. In DNA form, the CDR3 reads TGCGCCAGCAGCCAAGACTCGGAGGGTTACAATGAGCAGTTCTTC.

V is TRBV19 and J is TRBJ2-3, with TRBD2 matching over 12 bases. Trimming removed 7 bases from V and 0 bases from J; junction bases left unmatched: 5. This CDR3 spans 16 amino acids. From germline, CDR1 is LNHDA and CDR2 SQIVND (reference sequence). Written as DNA, the CDR3 is TGTGCCAGTACCCCGACTAGCGGGGGAAGCACAGATACGCAGTATTTT. This codes for CASTPTSGGSTDTQYF.

The chain couples TRBV7-9 to TRBJ1-2; a weak D match, TRBD1 (5 bases). The length of the CDR3 is 16 residues. Germline CDR1 reads SEHNR; CDR2 reads FQNEAQ (reference sequence). Trimming stripped 1 base from V and 1 base from J, with 13 bases between. The CDR3 DNA sequence: TGTGCCAGCAGCTTAGGTGGAGGGGTGGTTAACTATGGCTACACCTTC. Residues: CASSLGGGVVNYGYTF.

This rearrangement joins TRBV11-3 to TRBJ2-1; 10 bases agree with TRBD2. The junction had 7 bases not matched to a gene; V was cut back by 4 bases and J by 7 bases. The CDR3 has 15 amino acids. Germline CDR1 is SGHNT and CDR2 is YENEEA. CDR3 amino acids: CASSSSSGRVNEQFF. CDR3 DNA sequence: TGTGCCAGCAGCTCATCTAGCGGGAGAGTTAATGAGCAGTTCTTC.

The CDR3 loop is CASSPGVNTEAFF. The CDR3 bases are TGTGCCAGCTCACCAGGAGTGAACACTGAAGCTTTCTTT. The chain joins TRBV18 to TRBJ1-1; no clear D gene. Germline CDR1 reads KGHSH; CDR2 reads LQKENI. V was trimmed by 2 bases and J by 0 bases, leaving 4 bases between them. This CDR3 has 13 residues.

The chain joins TRBV27 to TRBJ1-2; no firm D call. The CDR3 spans 14 residues. V was trimmed by 3 bases and J by 0 bases, leaving 8 bases between them. Germline V CDR1 and CDR2: MNHEY, SMNVEV (reference sequence). The CDR3 protein is CASSFRGANYGYTF. CDR3 sequence (DNA): TGTGCCAGCAGTTTCCGGGGAGCTAACTATGGCTACACCTTC.